The source of this T cell receptor (beta chain) is a study of cytomegalovirus exposure and HLA in healthy donors. General study results and limits: Later analysis identified a missense DCLRE1C variant that was linked to TCR beta V- and J-gene trimming. Some highly shared sequence variants likely arose as a pipeline artifact.

Both 60 Vbeta primers and 13 Jbeta primers went into the PCR. Only in-frame clones appear in the TCRdb table, and some are missing; sequencing was by immunoSEQ multiplex PCR. The sample shows about 130,000 clones, about three quarters of them seen only once. V lost 2 bases and J 5 bases, leaving 13 bases between the germline ends. Germline CDR1 reads SGHRS; CDR2 reads YFSETQ. The CDR3 extends over 14 amino acids. Turning to this clone: Its antigen is undetermined.

This clonotype originated in a woman aged 30 to 39 in good health and CMV-seronegative. The sample comprised PBMCs. The chain employs TRBV5-1 and TRBJ1-1, with a tentative D call TRBD1 (5 bases). The CDR3 coding sequence is TGCGCCAGCAGCTTATCTGGCAGGGTGACTGAAGCTTTCTTT. This encodes CASSLSGRVTEAFF.